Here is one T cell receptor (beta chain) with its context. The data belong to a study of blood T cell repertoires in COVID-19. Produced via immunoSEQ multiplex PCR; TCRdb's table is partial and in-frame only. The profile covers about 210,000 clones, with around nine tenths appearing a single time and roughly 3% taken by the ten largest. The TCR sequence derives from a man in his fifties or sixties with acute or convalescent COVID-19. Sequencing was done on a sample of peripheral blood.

DNA of the CDR3: TGTGCCAGCAGCGTGGCTAGCGGGGGGGCGAAAGATACGCAGTATTTT. As protein: CASSVASGGAKDTQYF. The chain joins TRBV9 to TRBJ2-3; 12 bases align to TRBD2. The germline CDR1 and CDR2 sequences are SGDLS and YYNGEE. The CDR3 totals 16 residues. V was clipped by 2 bases and J by 5 bases; unmatched bases: 6.